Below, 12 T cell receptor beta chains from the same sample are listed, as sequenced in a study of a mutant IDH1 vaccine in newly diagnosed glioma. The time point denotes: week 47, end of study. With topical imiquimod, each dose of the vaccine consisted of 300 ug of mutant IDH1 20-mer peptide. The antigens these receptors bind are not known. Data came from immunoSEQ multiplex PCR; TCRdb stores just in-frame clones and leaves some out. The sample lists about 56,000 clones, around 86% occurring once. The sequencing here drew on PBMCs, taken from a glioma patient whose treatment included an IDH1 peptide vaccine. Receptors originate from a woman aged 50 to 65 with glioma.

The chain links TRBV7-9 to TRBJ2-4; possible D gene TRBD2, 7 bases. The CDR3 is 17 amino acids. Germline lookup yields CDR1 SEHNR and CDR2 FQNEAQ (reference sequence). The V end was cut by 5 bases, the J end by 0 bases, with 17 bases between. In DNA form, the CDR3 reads TGTGCCAGCAGCGGGGCGGGGGCCTCCATAGCCAAAAACATTCAGTACTTC. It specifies CASSGAGASIAKNIQYF.

The DNA for the CDR3 is TGTGCTGTTGGAATCTGGGGCGGGTCGGACTATGGCTACACCTTC. It codes for CAVGIWGGSDYGYTF. V usage is TRBV30 and J usage is TRBJ1-2; D is perhaps TRBD1 (5 bases). The germline V gene has CDR1 GTSNPN and CDR2 SVGIG (reference sequence). CDR3 length: 15 amino acids.

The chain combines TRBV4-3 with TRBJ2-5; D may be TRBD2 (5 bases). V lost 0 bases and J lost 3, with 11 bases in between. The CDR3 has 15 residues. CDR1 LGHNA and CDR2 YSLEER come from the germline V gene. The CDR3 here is CASSQDFLGEETQYF. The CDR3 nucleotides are TGCGCCAGCAGCCAAGATTTTTTGGGAGAAGAGACCCAGTACTTC.

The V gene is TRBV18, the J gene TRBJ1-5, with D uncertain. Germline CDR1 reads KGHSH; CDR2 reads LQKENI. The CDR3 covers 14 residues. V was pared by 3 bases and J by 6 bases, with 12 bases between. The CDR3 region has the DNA TGTGCCAGCTCACCGGACGGCGGCGGTCAGCCCCAGCATTTT. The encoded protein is CASSPDGGGQPQHF.

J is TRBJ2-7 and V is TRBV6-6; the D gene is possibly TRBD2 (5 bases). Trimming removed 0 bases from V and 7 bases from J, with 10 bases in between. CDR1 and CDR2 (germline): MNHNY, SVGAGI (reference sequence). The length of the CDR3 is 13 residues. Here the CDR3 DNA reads TGTGCCAGCAGTTACTCGGAGGTGGGGGAGCAGTACTTC. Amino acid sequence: CASSYSEVGEQYF.

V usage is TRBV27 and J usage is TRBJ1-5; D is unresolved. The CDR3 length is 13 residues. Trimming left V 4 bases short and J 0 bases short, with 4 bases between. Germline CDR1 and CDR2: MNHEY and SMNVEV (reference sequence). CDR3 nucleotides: TGTGCCAGCAGTTCATATAGCAATCAGCCCCAGCATTTT. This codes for CASSSYSNQPQHF.

CDR3 amino acids: CASLSISQWDTEAFF. CDR3 nucleotide sequence: TGTGCCAGCCTTTCAATATCTCAATGGGACACTGAAGCTTTCTTT. The chain links TRBV27 to TRBJ1-1; D unresolved. The V gene's germline CDR1 is MNHEY and CDR2 SMNVEV (reference sequence). CDR3 size: 15 residues. The V end was cut by 8 bases, the J end by 3 bases, with 19 bases between.

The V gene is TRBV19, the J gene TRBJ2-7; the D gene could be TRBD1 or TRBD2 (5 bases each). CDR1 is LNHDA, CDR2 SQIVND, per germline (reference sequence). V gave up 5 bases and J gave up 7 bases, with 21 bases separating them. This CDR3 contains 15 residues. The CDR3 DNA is TGTGCCAGTAGTCCTGTTTTGGGGGACGGGGCTGAGCAGTACTTC. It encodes CASSPVLGDGAEQYF.

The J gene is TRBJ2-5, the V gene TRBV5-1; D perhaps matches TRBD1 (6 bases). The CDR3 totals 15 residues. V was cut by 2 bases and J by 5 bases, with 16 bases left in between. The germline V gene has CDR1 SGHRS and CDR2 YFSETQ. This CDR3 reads CASSFQDGGRETQYF. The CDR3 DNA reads TGCGCCAGCAGCTTCCAGGATGGGGGCAGGGAGACCCAGTACTTC.

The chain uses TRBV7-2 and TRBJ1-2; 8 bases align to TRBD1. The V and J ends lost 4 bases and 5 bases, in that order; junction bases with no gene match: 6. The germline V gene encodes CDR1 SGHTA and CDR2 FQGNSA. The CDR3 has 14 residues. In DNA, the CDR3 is TGTGCCAGCAGCTCGCAGGGGGCCGCATATGGCTACACCTTC. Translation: CASSSQGAAYGYTF.

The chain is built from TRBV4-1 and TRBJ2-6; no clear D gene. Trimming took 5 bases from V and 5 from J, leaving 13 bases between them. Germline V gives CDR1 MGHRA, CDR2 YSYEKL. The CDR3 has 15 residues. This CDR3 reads CASSEPQSRANVLTF. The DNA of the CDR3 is TGCGCCAGCAGCGAACCACAAAGTCGGGCCAACGTCCTGACTTTC.

The DNA of the CDR3 is TGTGCCAGCAGTGACGATAATTATGGCTACACCTTC. It translates to CASSDDNYGYTF. The chain employs TRBV25-1 and TRBJ1-2, with D unresolved. Germline V gene lookup returns CDR1 MGHDK and CDR2 SYGVNS. Trimming stripped 3 bases from V and 5 bases from J, with 7 bases between. This CDR3 region has 12 residues.